Shown below are 22 T cell receptor beta chains from a single sample sequenced in a study of beta chain features in type 1 diabetes. Study results and caveats: All four CD4+ subsets of Type 1 diabetes patients contained TCRB CDR3s that were moderately but significantly shorter.

No antigen is known for these receptors. cDNA synthesis used the whole RNA isolate, giving expressed TCRB sequences. Clones were sequenced by immunoSEQ multiplex PCR, and TCRdb holds only the in-frame ones, with some missing. There are approximately 150,000 clones in the sample; 9% occur only once, and roughly 0.75% lies in the top ten. Sequencing was carried out using central memory CD4+ T cells from blood. The receptors were sampled from a young man with type 1 diabetes.

The V and J genes are TRBV7-3 and TRBJ2-1, with 9 nucleotides matching TRBD2. There are 15 residues in the CDR3. V dropped 4 bases and J dropped 9; count of bases not matched to a gene: 10. Germline lookup yields CDR1 SGHTA and CDR2 FQGTGA. The CDR3 nucleotides read TGTGCCAGCAGCTCCTTAGCGGGGGAACTTGCTGAGCAGTTCTTC. This sequence encodes CASSSLAGELAEQFF.

The rearrangement links TRBV12-5 to TRBJ2-5; 7 nucleotides align to TRBD1. The germline V gene has CDR1 LGHNT and CDR2 FRNRAP. The CDR3 extends over 14 amino acids. V shed 5 bases and J 4 bases; nucleotides not matched to a gene: 7. The chain's CDR3 is CASGPFTGVETQYF. DNA for the CDR3: TGTGCTAGTGGTCCGTTCACAGGGGTAGAGACCCAGTACTTC. Looking up the rest from reference TRBV12-5 and TRBJ2-5 gives the full variable domain: DARVTQTPRHKVTEMGQEVTMRCQPILGHNTVFWYRQTMMQGLELLAYFRNRAPLDDSGMPKDRFSAEMPDATLATLKIQPSEPRDSAVYFCASGPFTGVETQYFGPGTRLLVL.

This clone was counted between two and nine times. The rearrangement links TRBV4-2 to TRBJ1-1, with D maybe TRBD1 (6 bases). V was trimmed by 6 bases and J by 1 base, leaving 18 bases between them. This CDR3 is built from 16 residues. Germline CDR1 and CDR2: LGHNA and YNFKEQ. The CDR3 region is CASRREFGTSNTEAFF. The CDR3 DNA follows: TGTGCCAGCAGACGAGAATTTGGGACATCGAACACTGAAGCTTTCTTT.

The table lists this clone with many counts. The chain links TRBV7-9 to TRBJ2-1, with a tentative D call TRBD2 (7 bases). Germline values: CDR1 SEHNR, CDR2 FQNEAQ (reference sequence). The CDR3 runs to 14 residues. The germline V and J ends were trimmed by 8 bases and 8 bases, with 19 bases remaining between them. The DNA of the CDR3 is TGTGCCAGCCGCTCGGGCGGGGGCAGGGATGAGCAGTTCTTC. This gives the protein CASRSGGGRDEQFF.

This chain links TRBV6-5 with TRBJ1-2; no definite D call. V lost 6 bases, J lost 8 bases, and 13 bases lay in between. This CDR3 comprises 12 residues. Per the germline V gene, CDR1 is MNHEY and CDR2 is SVGAGI. CDR3 sequence reads: CASSRQTGGYTF. CDR3 nucleotide sequence: TGTGCCAGCAGCCGACAAACGGGGGGCTACACCTTC.

This clone was counted ten times or more. V and J are TRBV4-3 and TRBJ1-1; unclear D gene. The V end lost 0 bases, the J end lost 5 bases, and 10 bases lay between the germline ends. CDR1 and CDR2 (germline): LGHNA, YSLEER. The CDR3 loop spans 14 amino acids. The DNA of the CDR3 is TGCGCCAGCAGCCAAGAGTTCGGTAGAACTGAAGCTTTCTTT. It yields the protein CASSQEFGRTEAFF.

This clone occurred a few times. The V and J genes are TRBV4-2 and TRBJ2-1; 10 nucleotides match TRBD2. The CDR3 is 16 residues long. Germline CDR1 LGHNA, CDR2 YNFKEQ. J was trimmed by 8 bases and V by 5 bases; bases with no gene match: 12. CDR3 protein: CASSLSLAGSRDEQFF. CDR3 in DNA: TGTGCCAGCAGCTTGTCACTAGCGGGGAGCAGGGATGAGCAGTTCTTC.

In this sample, this clone turned up a few times. The junction shows a germline mismatch at one end, possibly a read error. The V gene is TRBV2, the J gene TRBJ2-7; TRBD2 matches 9 bases. The germline V gene has CDR1 SNHLY and CDR2 FYNNEI. The CDR3 is made up of 15 amino acids. CDR3 loop: CASSEGAGGLYEQYF. The CDR3 nucleotides are TGTGCCAGCAGCGAAGGTGCGGGGGGGCTGTACGAGCAGTACTTC.

This clone came up a few times. The chain is built from TRBV5-1 and TRBJ2-3; TRBD2 agrees at 9 bases. Germline CDR1 reads SGHRS; CDR2 reads YFSETQ. This CDR3 has 16 residues. V shed 7 bases, J shed 0 bases, and the junction held 9 bases outside the gene matches. The CDR3 DNA reads as TGCGCCAGCGCCCCTCTTGGACTAGCGAGCACAGATACGCAGTATTTT. This encodes CASAPLGLASTDTQYF. The whole variable domain, filled in from reference TRBV5-1 and TRBJ2-3, reads KAGVTQTPRYLIKTRGQQVTLSCSPISGHRSVSWYQQTPGQGLQFLFEYFSETQRNKGNFPGRFSGRQFSNSRSEMNVSTLELGDSALYLCASAPLGLASTDTQYFGPGTRLTVL.

Turning to this clone: The sample contains more than one DNA sequence encoding this CDR3. V is TRBV5-6 and J is TRBJ2-3, with 8 bases that match TRBD2. Germline CDR1 and CDR2: SGHDT and YYEEEE. This CDR3 contains 16 residues. J lost 2 bases, V lost 0 bases, and 5 bases had no gene match. In DNA form, the CDR3 reads TGTGCCAGCAGCTTGGCAGCGGGGGCCCCCACAGATACGCAGTATTTT. It specifies CASSLAAGAPTDTQYF.

This clone appeared a few times. The rearrangement links TRBV7-8 to TRBJ2-5, with TRBD1 matching over 9 bases. In germline, CDR1 is SGHVS, CDR2 FQNEAQ. Losses at the gene ends were 5 bases for V and 2 bases for J; bases not matched to a gene: 6. The CDR3 spans 15 residues. CDR3 residues: CASSGGQGSQETQYF. The DNA for the CDR3 is TGTGCCAGCAGCGGGGGACAGGGAAGTCAAGAGACCCAGTACTTC.

This clone has ten or more counts. The V call is TRBV11-2, the J call TRBJ2-3, with TRBD1 matching 7 bases. This CDR3 contains 16 residues. Germline V gene data show CDR1 as SGHAT and CDR2 as FQNNGV. Trimming cost V 6 bases and J 3 bases; bases outside gene matches: 12. As DNA, the CDR3 is TGTGCCAGCAGGCTCCTGAGGGGGCGTACAACAGATACGCAGTATTTT. Its translation is CASRLLRGRTTDTQYF.

This clone was found a few times. The chain couples TRBV5-4 to TRBJ2-1; 9 bases are shared with TRBD2. Per the germline V gene, CDR1 is SGHNT and CDR2 is YYREEE (reference sequence). This CDR3 has 16 amino acids. The ends lost 0 bases at V and 8 bases at J; junction bases unmatched: 9. The CDR3 DNA is TGTGCCAGCAGCTTGGTATTGGCGGGGGGGCCTGATGAGCAGTTCTTC. Translation gives CASSLVLAGGPDEQFF.

This clone was detected ten times or more. This chain links TRBV4-3 with TRBJ2-1; D is uncertain. The germline gives CDR1 LGHNA, CDR2 YSLEER. The CDR3 has 14 residues. V lost 0 bases to trimming and J lost 4 bases, with 7 bases between them. The CDR3 sequence: CASSQDWQYNEQFF. The CDR3 nucleotides are TGCGCCAGCAGCCAAGATTGGCAGTACAATGAGCAGTTCTTC.

This clone was counted a few times. This chain connects TRBV28 to TRBJ2-5; 11 bases are shared with TRBD2. The CDR3 extends over 15 amino acids. Germline-derived CDR1 and CDR2 are MDHEN and SYDVKM. The ends lost 4 bases at V and 7 bases at J; junction bases unmatched: 8. CDR3: CASSSPSTSGGTQYF. CDR3 nucleotide sequence: TGTGCCAGCAGTTCCCCCTCCACTAGCGGGGGGACCCAGTACTTC.

The J gene is TRBJ1-6, the V gene TRBV30; D gene uncertain. The CDR3 has 12 amino acids. Germline V gives CDR1 GTSNPN, CDR2 SVGIG (reference sequence). The V end was cut by 5 bases, the J end by 9 bases, with 11 bases between. CDR3 region: CAWRYPGSPLHF. The DNA for the CDR3 is TGTGCCTGGCGGTACCCGGGTTCACCCCTCCACTTT.

A few counts support this clone. The chain joins TRBV5-1 to TRBJ2-5, with a tentative D call TRBD2 (5 bases). CDR3 length: 15 residues. Germline CDR1 reads SGHRS; CDR2 reads YFSETQ. Trimming took off 3 bases at V and 0 bases at J, with 12 bases between the two ends. The CDR3 region has the DNA TGCGCCAGCAGCTGGACTTTCTCGTACCAAGAGACCCAGTACTTC. It encodes CASSWTFSYQETQYF.

The chain employs TRBV9 and TRBJ2-7; tentatively, D is TRBD1 (5 bases). The V gene's germline CDR1 is SGDLS and CDR2 YYNGEE. CDR3 size: 15 residues. V lost 0 bases, J lost 2 bases, and 12 bases lay in between. CDR3 coding DNA: TGTGCCAGCAGCGTAGCGACGACAGCAGCCTACGAGCAGTACTTC. Residues: CASSVATTAAYEQYF.

The gene calls are TRBV9 and TRBJ2-1; no clear D. CDR1 and CDR2 from the germline V gene are SGDLS and YYNGEE. The CDR3 is made up of 13 amino acids. Between the trimmed V and J ends, which lost 0 bases and 6 bases, there was a span of 7 bases. In DNA form, the CDR3 reads TGTGCCAGCAGCGTAGGGTACGGCAATGAGCAGTTCTTC. The encoded protein is CASSVGYGNEQFF. Full variable domain (rest looked up from reference TRBV9 and TRBJ2-1): DSGVTQTPKHLITATGQRVTLRCSPRSGDLSVYWYQQSLDQGLQFLIQYYNGEERAKGNILERFSAQQFPDLHSELNLSSLELGDSALYFCASSVGYGNEQFFGPGTRLTVL.

This clone has a handful of counts. The chain recombines TRBV5-4 with TRBJ1-2; 9 positions agree with TRBD1. V was clipped by 4 bases and J by 5 bases; unmatched bases: 9. This CDR3 comprises 15 residues. The V gene's germline CDR1 is SGHNT and CDR2 YYREEE (reference sequence). In nucleotides, the CDR3 is TGTGCCAGCAGCGCCGGACAGGGGCCCGCTTATGGCTACACCTTC. It yields the protein CASSAGQGPAYGYTF.

A few counts support this clone. V and J are TRBV7-9 and TRBJ2-1; D might be TRBD2 (6 bases). The V and J ends lost 5 bases and 10 bases respectively, with 24 bases between them. The CDR3 extends over 16 amino acids. Germline lookup yields CDR1 SEHNR and CDR2 FQNEAQ (reference sequence). Here the CDR3 reads CASSKVLASAAGEQFF. As DNA, the CDR3 is TGTGCCAGCAGCAAGGTACTAGCCAGCGCAGCGGGCGAGCAGTTCTTC.

This clone was counted between two and nine times. Other DNA variants within this sample encode the same CDR3. The gene calls are TRBV5-1 and TRBJ2-5; D possibly corresponds to TRBD1 (7 bases). Germline values: CDR1 SGHRS, CDR2 YFSETQ. Trimming stripped 4 bases from V and 2 bases from J, with 12 bases between. This CDR3 spans 14 amino acids. The CDR3: CASSRAGQQETQYF. The DNA for the CDR3 is TGCGCCAGCAGCCGGGCGGGACAGCAAGAGACCCAGTACTTC.